The entry below describes one T cell receptor beta chain. Method: immunoSEQ multiplex PCR; TCRdb's copy keeps in-frame clones and lacks some. The table includes 200,000 to 250,000 clones, about 85% detected once. Per the germline V gene, CDR1 is MNHEY and CDR2 is SMNVEV (reference sequence). V was cut by 6 bases and J by 8 bases, with 19 bases left in between. The CDR3 has 15 residues. This sample was included in a study of blood T cell repertoires in COVID-19. Study in general: Researchers got acute and convalescent COVID-19 samples from the United States, Italy and Spain.

The chain combines TRBV27 with TRBJ1-4; maybe TRBD1 (6 bases). The sequence was obtained from a man under 40 with active or convalescent COVID-19. Sequenced sample: peripheral blood. Written as DNA, the CDR3 is TGTGCCAGCAGGCCCACAGGGCTTGGCGGGGAAAAACTGTTTTTT. Its translation is CASRPTGLGGEKLFF.